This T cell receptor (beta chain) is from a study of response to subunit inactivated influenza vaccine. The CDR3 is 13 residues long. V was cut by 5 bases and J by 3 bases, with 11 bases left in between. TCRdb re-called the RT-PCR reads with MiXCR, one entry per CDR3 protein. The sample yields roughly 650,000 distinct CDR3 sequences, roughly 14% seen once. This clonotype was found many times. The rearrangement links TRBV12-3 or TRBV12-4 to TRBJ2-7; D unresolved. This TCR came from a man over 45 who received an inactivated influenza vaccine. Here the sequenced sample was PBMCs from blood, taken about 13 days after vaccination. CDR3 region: CASSVNRYYEQYF. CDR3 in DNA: TGTGCCAGCAGTGTAAACAGATACTACGAGCAGTACTTC.